This entry lists 25 T cell receptor beta chains sequenced from one sample in a study of cytomegalovirus exposure and HLA in healthy donors. TCRdb's copy holds only in-frame clones and misses some; the assay was immunoSEQ multiplex PCR. The data contain about 110,000 clones, less than 90% of them seen just once; the ten biggest clones take up 1.5% to 2%. The sample comprised PBMCs. These receptors all come from a woman between 18 and 30 years old in good health and CMV-seropositive.

V and J are TRBV28 and TRBJ1-1; D unresolved. Trimming removed 5 bases from V and 1 base from J, with 8 bases in between. Germline values: CDR1 MDHEN, CDR2 SYDVKM. This CDR3 region has 13 residues. The CDR3 DNA follows: TGTGCCAGCAGTCCGAGAGGGAACACTGAAGCTTTCTTT. Translation: CASSPRGNTEAFF.

The V gene is TRBV6-5, the J gene TRBJ1-6; no clear D. V shed 2 bases and J shed 7 bases, with 12 bases lying between them. The CDR3 extends over 15 amino acids. From germline, CDR1 is MNHEY and CDR2 SVGAGI. This CDR3 reads CASSYISRRNSPLHF. The CDR3 DNA follows: TGTGCCAGCAGTTACATTAGCCGGAGGAATTCACCCCTCCACTTT.

This chain joins TRBV20-1 and TRBJ1-2; D gene unclear. Looked up from germline, CDR1 is DFQATT and CDR2 is SNEGSKA (reference sequence). CDR3 length: 11 residues. V shed 6 bases and J shed 4 bases, with 9 bases lying between them. The CDR3, as DNA: TGCAGTGCCTCCGGGAGCTATGGCTACACCTTC. It codes for CSASGSYGYTF.

V and J are TRBV11-2 and TRBJ1-2; D ambiguous. Germline values: CDR1 SGHAT, CDR2 FQNNGV. V lost 2 bases and J 7 bases, leaving 14 bases between the germline ends. This CDR3 comprises 14 residues. CDR3 amino acids: CASSLWGEYSGYTF. The CDR3 DNA sequence: TGTGCCAGCAGCTTATGGGGAGAGTATAGTGGCTACACCTTC.

The chain combines TRBV28 with TRBJ2-7, with 9 bases lining up with TRBD1. Germline loops: CDR1 MDHEN, CDR2 SYDVKM. There are 15 residues in the CDR3. J was trimmed by 3 bases and V by 3 bases; bases with no gene match: 6. CDR3 region: CASSFTGQGNYEQYF. The CDR3 DNA follows: TGTGCCAGCAGTTTTACCGGACAGGGGAACTACGAGCAGTACTTC.

This CDR3 is CASSLSGPNYGYTF. CDR3 nucleotides: TGTGCCAGCAGCTTATCCGGTCCTAACTATGGCTACACCTTC. The rearrangement links TRBV11-2 to TRBJ1-2; D is unclear. Germline CDR1 reads SGHAT; CDR2 reads FQNNGV. The germline V and J ends were trimmed by 2 bases and 0 bases, with 7 bases remaining between them. This CDR3 comprises 14 residues.

This chain joins TRBV28 and TRBJ1-1, with D uncertain. Germline CDR1 MDHEN, CDR2 SYDVKM. CDR3 size: 14 residues. V gave up 6 bases and J gave up 6 bases, with 17 bases separating them. As DNA, the CDR3 is TGTGCCAGCAGCCCTCGGTTGGGCAGATCTGAAGCTTTCTTT. This encodes CASSPRLGRSEAFF. Filled out from reference TRBV28 and TRBJ1-1, the complete variable domain reads DVKVTQSSRYLVKRTGEKVFLECVQDMDHENMFWYRQDPGLGLRLIYFSYDVKMKEKGDIPEGYSVSREKKERFSLILESASTNQTSMYLCASSPRLGRSEAFFGQGTRLTVV.

V is TRBV6-6 and J is TRBJ2-7; TRBD2 is a possible D gene (6 bases). This CDR3 spans 15 amino acids. With 0 bases removed from V and 4 bases from J, the gap between germline ends came to 13 bases. CDR1 and CDR2 (germline): MNHNY, SVGAGI (reference sequence). CDR3 sequence reads: CASSYSEGIRYEQYF. CDR3 bases: TGTGCCAGCAGTTACTCGGAGGGTATCAGGTACGAGCAGTACTTC.

In this sample, this clone turned up once. This rearrangement joins TRBV5-5 to TRBJ1-6, with D unclear. The CDR3 runs 15 residues. Germline CDR1 SGHKS, CDR2 YYEKEE (reference sequence). The V end was cut by 0 bases, the J end by 5 bases, with 9 bases between. The CDR3 DNA is TGTGCCAGCAGCTTGGTAACATCACATAATTCACCCCTCCACTTT. Amino acids: CASSLVTSHNSPLHF.

The chain carries TRBV11-2 and TRBJ1-4, with TRBD1 identical over 8 bases. Trimming removed 1 base from V and 4 bases from J; junction bases left unmatched: 2. The CDR3 has 15 residues. Germline V gene sequence: CDR1 SGHAT, CDR2 FQNNGV. The CDR3: CASSLGTGRNEKLFF. As DNA, the CDR3 is TGTGCCAGCAGCTTAGGGACAGGGCGTAATGAAAAACTGTTTTTT.

This clone was counted a single time. This chain connects TRBV7-2 to TRBJ2-7; maybe TRBD1 (6 bases). This CDR3 has 15 amino acids. V was trimmed by 7 bases and J by 0 bases, leaving 16 bases between them. CDR1 is SGHTA, CDR2 FQGNSA, per germline. In nucleotides, the CDR3 is TGTGCCAGCACCCCCGTGGGGGCGCTCTCCTACGAGCAGTACTTC. This encodes CASTPVGALSYEQYF.

The genes are TRBV5-4 and TRBJ2-3; 13 bases match TRBD2. With V trimmed by 4 bases and J by 5 bases, 4 bases remained unmatched. Germline V gene lookup returns CDR1 SGHNT and CDR2 YYREEE (reference sequence). This CDR3 comprises 15 residues. CDR3 residues: CASSRTSGGLDTQYF. The CDR3 nucleotides are TGTGCCAGCAGCCGGACTAGCGGGGGTTTAGATACGCAGTATTTT.

J is TRBJ1-1 and V is TRBV28; a weak D match, TRBD1 (6 bases). The germline gives CDR1 MDHEN, CDR2 SYDVKM. This CDR3 spans 12 amino acids. V lost 7 bases and J 7 bases, leaving 13 bases between the germline ends. The CDR3 nucleotides read TGTGCCAGCATGGGGGGGCAGTTTGAAGCTTTCTTT. Amino acid sequence: CASMGGQFEAFF.

The V call is TRBV27, the J call TRBJ2-7; TRBD2 matches at 7 bases. CDR1 and CDR2 (germline): MNHEY, SMNVEV (reference sequence). V shed 6 bases and J 7 bases; nucleotides not matched to a gene: 0. This CDR3 has 10 residues. CDR3 region: CASSGGEQYF. The DNA for the CDR3 is TGTGCCAGCAGCGGGGGGGAGCAGTACTTC.

The J gene is TRBJ1-1, the V gene TRBV7-6; the D gene is possibly TRBD1 (5 bases). CDR1 is SGHVS, CDR2 FNYEAQ, per germline. With 1 base removed from V and 7 bases from J, the gap between germline ends came to 10 bases. CDR3 length: 13 amino acids. CDR3 bases: TGTGCCAGCAGCTTAGATGGGGGGAGTGAAGCTTTCTTT. Amino acid sequence: CASSLDGGSEAFF.

The V and J genes are TRBV5-1 and TRBJ2-3; D unresolved. The CDR3 sequence is 12 residues long. The germline gives CDR1 SGHRS, CDR2 YFSETQ. The V end lost 3 bases, the J end lost 4 bases, and 6 bases lay between the germline ends. CDR3 region: CASSSHADTQYF. CDR3 DNA sequence: TGCGCCAGCAGCTCACATGCAGATACGCAGTATTTT.

V gene TRBV4-3 combines with J gene TRBJ1-4; 10 nucleotides align to TRBD1. Per germline, CDR1 LGHNA and CDR2 YSLEER. The CDR3 has 18 residues. After removal of 0 bases from V and 7 bases from J, the junction contained 11 bases not matched to a gene. The chain's CDR3 is CASSQEATGGAVAEKLFF. The CDR3 DNA is TGCGCCAGCAGCCAAGAAGCGACAGGGGGCGCAGTGGCTGAAAAACTGTTTTTT.

V gene TRBV4-3 combines with J gene TRBJ2-5; no reliable D call. CDR3 size: 15 residues. CDR1 and CDR2 from the germline V gene are LGHNA and YSLEER. The ends were cut back, 1 base at V and 4 bases at J, with 13 bases in the middle. CDR3 nucleotide sequence: TGCGCCAGCAGCCAAGGGGCAGGAAAGGCAGAGACCCAGTACTTC. Its translation: CASSQGAGKAETQYF.

This sequence joins TRBV6-1 and TRBJ1-5; D remains ambiguous. The V end lost 0 bases, the J end lost 11 bases, and 11 bases lay between the germline ends. Per germline, CDR1 MNHNS and CDR2 SASEGT. This CDR3 contains 13 residues. The CDR3 loop is CASSEAGSGTQHF. The CDR3 region has the DNA TGTGCCAGCAGTGAAGCAGGGTCGGGGACCCAGCATTTT.

This chain uses TRBV27 with TRBJ1-5; tentative D call: TRBD1 (5 bases). Germline assignment: CDR1 MNHEY and CDR2 SMNVEV (reference sequence). The CDR3 totals 17 residues. V was pared by 3 bases and J by 0 bases, with 15 bases between. The CDR3 DNA reads as TGTGCCAGCAGTTTTGGGGCAGATAAAGTTAGCAATCAGCCCCAGCATTTT. It yields the protein CASSFGADKVSNQPQHF.

This rearrangement joins TRBV6-1 to TRBJ1-3; 7 bases fit TRBD1. The J segment lost 9 bases and the V segment lost 1 base, leaving 12 bases of the junction unmatched. CDR1 and CDR2 (germline): MNHNS, SASEGT. The CDR3 covers 16 residues. The CDR3 DNA sequence: TGTGCCAGCAGTGAAGGAGGGGGCGGCGGCGGTGGCACCATATATTTT. Its protein is CASSEGGGGGGGTIYF.

The chain recombines TRBV28 with TRBJ1-5; the D is unclear. The CDR3 has 14 residues. The V end lost 3 bases, the J end lost 0 bases, and 6 bases lay between the germline ends. Germline-derived CDR1 and CDR2 are MDHEN and SYDVKM. This CDR3 is CASSFLSSNQPQHF. CDR3 sequence (DNA): TGTGCCAGCAGTTTTCTTAGTAGCAATCAGCCCCAGCATTTT.

This chain uses TRBV4-1 with TRBJ2-2, with D hard to call. The V gene's germline CDR1 is MGHRA and CDR2 YSYEKL. Trimming left V 4 bases short and J 2 bases short, with 5 bases between. The length of the CDR3 is 13 residues. The CDR3 nucleotides read TGCGCCAGCAGCCGAACTAACACCGGGGAGCTGTTTTTT. Its protein is CASSRTNTGELFF.

The chain is built from TRBV7-9 and TRBJ1-1; 9 positions match TRBD1. The CDR3 spans 16 residues. Germline V gene sequence: CDR1 SEHNR, CDR2 FQNEAQ (reference sequence). V shed 5 bases, J shed 0 bases, and the junction held 7 bases outside the gene matches. Here the CDR3 reads CASSAYRGLMNTEAFF. The CDR3 region has the DNA TGTGCCAGCAGCGCGTACAGGGGGCTTATGAACACTGAAGCTTTCTTT.

The chain recombines TRBV6-5 with TRBJ2-1; TRBD2 matches 8 bases. V lost 6 bases to trimming and J lost 5 bases; unmatched junction nucleotides: 9. Germline CDR1 is MNHEY and CDR2 is SVGAGI. The length of the CDR3 is 15 residues. The CDR3 sequence is CASSHGGDRHNEQFF. The CDR3, as DNA: TGTGCCAGCAGCCACGGGGGGGACCGACACAATGAGCAGTTCTTC.